This TCR beta chain was observed in a study of CD8 T cells in Susac syndrome (dated by TCRdb to the late 2010s). In terms of the full investigation: Of the Susac syndrome patients who were sequenced, 8 or 9 were in clinical remission while roughly 6 had clinically active disease. Susac syndrome patients were therapy-naive, on corticosteroids (some also receiving IVIg), or on IVIg alone at blood withdrawal. Whether CD8+ T cell activation and differentiation in Susac syndrome was antigen driven was tested using repertoire sequencing. General study outcomes and caveats: No clonal expansion was detected in the CD4+ T cell repertoire of Susac syndrome patients. The number of individuals in the TCR sequencing and HLA analysis was recognized as being relatively small.

Of note for this clonotype: Its antigen is not yet known. The sample holds no much larger clone one base away, and base qualities are not on file.

Peripheral blood CD8+ and CD4+ T cells from healthy donors, Susac syndrome patients and multiple sclerosis patients were profiled by high-throughput TCR beta sequencing. Recently defined diagnostic criteria for definite or probable disease were met by the Susac syndrome patients. Bulk CD8+ and CD4+ T cells were purified magnetically by negative isolation, whereas CD8+ TEMRA cells were enriched by FACS. Blood was drawn into EDTA tubes, processed within 24 hours, and PBMCs were isolated by density gradient centrifugation. PBMCs intended for TCR sequencing were frozen in liquid nitrogen and were later thawed in a 37 degrees C water bath. Purity of sorted or isolated CD4+, CD8+ and CD8+ TEMRA cells was at least 90%. V lost 2 bases and J lost 5 bases, and the count of bases not matched to a germline gene is 6. Taken from cysteine to phenylalanine, the CDR3 has 15 residues. Left in the record is the CDR3 DNA by itself, 45 bases read in frame from the first base. CDR1 and CDR2 were assigned from the germline V gene as MGHDK and SYGVNS.

RNA was extracted using the RNeasy kit, and roughly 0.45 to 1 microgram was reverse transcribed with random hexamers. The immunoSEQ multiplex PCR assay, which covers 54 Vbeta and 13 Jbeta segments, was used to amplify TCR beta CDR3 regions. To correct PCR amplification bias, a synthetic template baseline was used for both primer optimization and computational correction. As for how the authors treated the data: Reads were annotated to V, D and J genes according to IMGT and were analyzed with immunoSEQ Analyzer, with only productive sequences retained. To calculate clonality, Shannon entropy was normalized by log2 of the number of productive unique sequences and then subtracted from one. For each patient and control, public and private clones were evaluated within the 100 most prevalent clones. Clones were defined as Susac-specific when absent from the healthy and MS cohorts, from 1,000 to 1,100 published viral clones and from other ImmuneACCESS disease sequences. The public reads were reprocessed in TCRdb via fastp at Q25 and MiXCR, keeping in-frame beta chains. Merged by CDR3 protein, the rows form single entries marked with the most common genes and DNA. The V and J calls and clone size come from TCRdb's table, not from the authors' own analysis. The sample table shows some 110,000 distinct CDR3 sequences, and over 90% are seen once. Approximately 0.15% of the sample is taken by the ten largest.

The source is a human donor with Susac syndrome. Sequencing was performed on CD4+ T cells from PBMCs. The chain is encoded by TRBV25-1 joined to TRBJ2-7; TRBD2 agrees with 10 junctional bases. The DNA is TGTGCCAGCAGTGAACCTTTAGCGGGAGGCCACGAGCAGTACTTC. Its amino acids are CASSEPLAGGHEQYF.